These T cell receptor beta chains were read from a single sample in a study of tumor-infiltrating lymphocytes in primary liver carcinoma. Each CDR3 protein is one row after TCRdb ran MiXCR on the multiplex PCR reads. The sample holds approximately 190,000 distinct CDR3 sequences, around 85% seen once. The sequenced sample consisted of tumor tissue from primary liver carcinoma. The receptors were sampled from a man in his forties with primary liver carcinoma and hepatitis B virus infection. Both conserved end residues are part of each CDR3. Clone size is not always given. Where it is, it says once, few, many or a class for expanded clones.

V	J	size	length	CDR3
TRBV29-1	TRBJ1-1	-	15	CSVSTGWGMNTDALF
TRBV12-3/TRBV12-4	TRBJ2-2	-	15	CANSLQTGVTGELFF
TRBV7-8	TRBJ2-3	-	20	CASSLWAGSGMALKINTQYF
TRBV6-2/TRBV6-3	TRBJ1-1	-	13	CASLRTENTEAFF
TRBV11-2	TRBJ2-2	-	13	CASSQGVAEELFF
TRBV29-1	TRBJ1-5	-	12	CNIGGARQPQHF
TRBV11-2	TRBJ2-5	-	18	CASSPSSIKGDGRETQYF
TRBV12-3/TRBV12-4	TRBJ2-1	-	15	CANSSRTSRYNEQFF
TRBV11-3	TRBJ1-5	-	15	CASSLDLGVAQPHYF
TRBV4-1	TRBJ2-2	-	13	CASSHAVAEELYF
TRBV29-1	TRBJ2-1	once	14	CNVLTSRMGNEQFF
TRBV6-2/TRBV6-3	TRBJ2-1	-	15	CASSYWGNGYDEQFF
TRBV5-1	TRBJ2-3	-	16	CASSLKGRASTDTQYF
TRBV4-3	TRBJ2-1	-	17	CASSPRPTGTSYNEQFF
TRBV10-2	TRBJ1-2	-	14	CASSRDRAFVGHTF
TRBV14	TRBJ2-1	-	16	CASCQVPGWVVNEQFF
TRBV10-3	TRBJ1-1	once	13	CAITNGENTEASF
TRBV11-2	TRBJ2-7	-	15	CASILRGEATYERYF
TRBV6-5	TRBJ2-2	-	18	CASSPGQAGLRNTGELFF
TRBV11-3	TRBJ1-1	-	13	CASSLSPDAEAFF
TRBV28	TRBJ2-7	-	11	CASSDWGEQHF
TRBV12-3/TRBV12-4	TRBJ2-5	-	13	CASSLSWVGTQYF
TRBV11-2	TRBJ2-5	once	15	CANSSRSAPGATQYF
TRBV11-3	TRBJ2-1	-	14	CASSLDISNNEQFF